A single sample is the source of the 25 T cell receptor beta chains below, sequenced in a study of T cells in women clearing cervical HPV infection. Libraries were prepared by immunoSEQ multiplex PCR; TCRdb keeps only in-frame clonotypes and omits some of them. This repertoire includes about 40,000 clones. What was sequenced was blood buffy coat. The receptors were gathered from a woman aged 18 to 75 with a cervical HPV16 infection that either progressed to CIN3+ or cleared (not recorded which).

As regards this clone: The read gets to within 3 residues of the CDR3 end, and the germline J gene fills in the rest. The genes are TRBV5-6 and TRBJ1-1; possible D gene TRBD1, 5 bases. Per the germline V gene, CDR1 is SGHDT and CDR2 is YYEEEE. This CDR3 has 14 amino acids. The ends were cut back, 1 base at V and 1 base at J, with 8 bases in the middle. The CDR3 is CASSLRGPNTEAFF. The covered CDR3 bases are TGTGCCAGCAGCTTGAGGGGCCCGAACACTGAA.

About this clone itself: Read coverage stops 3 residues before the CDR3 terminus; the germline J gene supplies the remainder. V and J are TRBV7-3 and TRBJ2-5, with D hard to call. This CDR3 has 13 amino acids. Germline CDR1 and CDR2: SGHTA and FQGTGA. V was shortened by 5 bases and J by 1 base, with 8 bases between the two germline ends. The part of the CDR3 DNA that was read is TGTGCCAGCAGCCTCGAGCCCCAAGAGACC. It specifies CASSLEPQET. The whole CDR3 sequence is CASSLEPQETQYF.

A word on this clone: The read halts 3 residues ahead of the CDR3 end, with the missing end drawn from the germline J gene. The chain is built from TRBV11-2 and TRBJ1-1, with a possible D match to TRBD1 (5 bases). This CDR3 is built from 15 residues. Germline V gene sequence: CDR1 SGHAT, CDR2 FQNNGV. Trimming took 5 bases from V and 4 from J, leaving 17 bases between them. Incomplete CDR3 DNA: TGTGCCAGCAGCCCCGTGAAGGGGCTGGGCACTGAA. Its protein product is CASSPVKGLGTE. The entire CDR3 reads CASSPVKGLGTEAFF.

About this clone itself: The CDR3 extends 3 residues past the end of the read, so its final part is completed from the germline J gene. The chain recombines TRBV5-1 with TRBJ2-7; D not resolved. Trimming took off 2 bases at V and 0 bases at J, with 3 bases between the two ends. Germline V gene data show CDR1 as SGHRS and CDR2 as YFSETQ. The CDR3 runs 12 residues. CDR3 protein: CASSFNSYEQYF. The CDR3 bases that were read are TGCGCCAGCAGCTTTAACTCCTACGAG.

Details on this clone: Read coverage stops 3 residues before the CDR3 terminus; the germline J gene supplies the remainder. The chain uses TRBV20-1 and TRBJ1-1; TRBD1 might be the D (6 bases). V lost 2 bases and J lost 1, with 14 bases in between. In germline, CDR1 is DFQATT, CDR2 SNEGSKA (reference sequence). This CDR3 contains 15 residues. CDR3 protein: CSARRAGARNTEAFF. The covered CDR3 bases are TGCAGTGCTAGAAGGGCAGGGGCTCGGAACACTGAA.

Points on this clone: The read ends 3 residues shy of where the CDR3 ends; the end is completed using the germline J gene. This chain joins TRBV7-2 and TRBJ2-1; the D gene is possibly TRBD2 (6 bases). CDR3 length: 15 residues. Trimming pared 5 bases from V and 4 bases from J, leaving 15 bases between. Germline V gene data show CDR1 as SGHTA and CDR2 as FQGNSA. The CDR3 protein is CASSQVDYLYNEQFF. CDR3 bases read: TGTGCCAGCAGCCAGGTGGACTACTTATACAATGAG.

As regards this clone: The missing CDR3 end, 3 residues past where the read stops, is filled in from the germline J gene. The chain couples TRBV7-9 to TRBJ2-3; 11 bases agree with TRBD1. J was trimmed by 5 bases and V by 8 bases; bases with no gene match: 9. Per germline, CDR1 SEHNR and CDR2 FQNEAQ (reference sequence). The CDR3 has 15 amino acids. CDR3 bases read: TGTGCCAGCGGCTCGGGACAGGGGGTTCAAGATACG. Amino acids: CASGSGQGVQDT. The whole CDR3 region reads CASGSGQGVQDTQYF. The full variable domain, in which reference TRBV7-9 and TRBJ2-3 provide the parts outside the CDR3, is DTGVSQNPRHKITKRGQNVTFRCDPISEHNRLYWYRQTLGQGPEFLTYFQNEAQLEKSRLLSDRFSAERPKGSFSTLEIQRTEQGDSAMYLCASGSGQGVQDTQYFGPGTRLTVL.

Of note for this clone: The CDR3 extends 3 residues past the end of the read, so its final part is completed from the germline J gene. The V gene is TRBV4-2, the J gene TRBJ2-5; D is unresolved. From germline, CDR1 is LGHNA and CDR2 YNFKEQ. CDR3 length: 16 amino acids. V was shortened by 0 bases and J by 7 bases, with 18 bases between the two germline ends. The covered CDR3 bases are TGTGCCAGCAGCCAAGAGGCGGCCAACGAGATCGGGACC. Translation gives CASSQEAANEIGT. The full CDR3 is CASSQEAANEIGTQYF.

CDR3 DNA (partial): TGCGCCAGCAGCTTGGCCCAGGGGAATGAG. Translating it yields CASSLAQGNE. From start to end, the CDR3 is CASSLAQGNEQFF. V and J are TRBV5-1 and TRBJ2-1, with D perhaps TRBD1 (6 bases). The read falls 3 residues short of the CDR3 end, and the missing part is taken from the germline J gene. The CDR3 is 13 amino acids. Per the germline V gene, CDR1 is SGHRS and CDR2 is YFSETQ. With 0 bases removed from V and 7 bases from J, the gap between germline ends came to 8 bases.

Regarding this clone: The CDR3 extends 3 residues past the end of the read, so its final part is completed from the germline J gene. The chain links TRBV20-1 to TRBJ1-6, with 7 bases that match TRBD1. V gave up 0 bases and J gave up 6 bases; unmatched junction bases: 26. This CDR3 has 22 residues. CDR1 DFQATT and CDR2 SNEGSKA come from the germline V gene (reference sequence). The CDR3 reads CSARDPDHGTGTGTVFNSPLHF. CDR3 bases read: TGCAGTGCTAGAGATCCCGACCATGGCACCGGTACCGGGACAGTTTTTAATTCACCC.

Notes on this clone: A read error may produce the germline difference seen at one junction end. The read gets to within 3 residues of the CDR3 end, and the germline J gene fills in the rest. The V call is TRBV7-7, the J call TRBJ2-1, with 8 bases identical to TRBD2. Germline V gene data show CDR1 as SSHAT and CDR2 as FNYEAQ (reference sequence). This CDR3 comprises 15 residues. The CDR3 sequence is CASSPGGSSYNEQFF. The CDR3 bases that were read are TGTGCTAGCAGCCCGGGGGGGAGCTCCTACAATGAG.

Points on this clone: The read is 3 residues too short to cover the CDR3 end, so that end is filled in from the germline J gene. The chain has TRBV7-8 and TRBJ2-7; 11 nucleotides agree with TRBD1. Germline assignment: CDR1 SGHVS and CDR2 FQNEAQ. The CDR3 is 14 residues long. The junction had 7 bases not matched to a gene; V was cut back by 7 bases and J by 5 bases. Partial CDR3 DNA: TGTGCCAGCACCCCGCGGACAGGGGGCAACGAG. Protein product: CASTPRTGGNE. The full CDR3 sequence reads CASTPRTGGNEQYF.

As to this clone: The read falls 3 residues short of the CDR3 end, and the missing part is taken from the germline J gene. The chain employs TRBV27 and TRBJ2-1; the match to TRBD2 covers 12 bases. V lost 4 bases, J lost 2 bases, and 6 bases stayed unmatched. This CDR3 has 17 residues. Per the germline V gene, CDR1 is MNHEY and CDR2 is SMNVEV (reference sequence). The DNA read from the CDR3 is TGTGCCAGCAGTTCAGGACTAGCGGGGATCCCCTACAATGAG. Translation: CASSSGLAGIPYNE. The whole CDR3 region reads CASSSGLAGIPYNEQFF.

As regards this clone: The read comes to an end 3 residues before the CDR3 does, leaving the germline J gene to fill in the end. This chain uses TRBV20-1 with TRBJ1-6; TRBD1 aligns across 7 bases. V gave up 0 bases and J gave up 7 bases; unmatched junction bases: 9. The CDR3 length is 16 residues. The germline CDR1 and CDR2 sequences are DFQATT and SNEGSKA (reference sequence). CDR3 DNA, as far as it was read: TGCAGTGCTAGAGATGTCGGGCAGGGGGACAATTCACCC. Amino acid sequence: CSARDVGQGDNSP. The full CDR3 protein reads CSARDVGQGDNSPLHF.

With respect to this clone: The read terminates 3 residues before the CDR3 end, so the remaining end is supplied by the germline J gene. Within the sample, other DNA sequences also encode this same CDR3. V and J are TRBV2 and TRBJ1-2; 9 bases match TRBD1. The germline V gene encodes CDR1 SNHLY and CDR2 FYNNEI. There are 15 residues in the CDR3. The V gene end was trimmed by 6 bases and the J gene end by 0 bases; junction bases not matched to a gene: 5. The CDR3 DNA, read in part, is TGTGCCAGCAGGAAGGACAGGGGCACTAACTATGGC. Its protein product is CASRKDRGTNYG. The full CDR3 reads CASRKDRGTNYGYTF.

About this clone itself: The read finishes 3 residues shy of the CDR3 end, and the germline J gene is used to complete it. The chain employs TRBV5-4 and TRBJ1-3, with a possible D match to TRBD1 (5 bases). Germline V gene sequence: CDR1 SGHNT, CDR2 YYREEE (reference sequence). Between the trimmed V and J ends, which lost 4 bases and 0 bases, there was a span of 11 bases. The CDR3 contains 15 residues. The CDR3 sequence is CASSTTDDSGNTIYF. The sequenced CDR3 bases are TGTGCCAGCAGCACGACAGACGACTCTGGAAACACC.

On this clone itself: The read ends 3 residues early relative to the CDR3; the germline J gene fills the gap. The J gene is TRBJ1-5, the V gene TRBV18; D may be TRBD1 (6 bases). Germline V gene lookup returns CDR1 KGHSH and CDR2 LQKENI. Trimming took 6 bases from V and 4 from J, leaving 10 bases between them. The CDR3 contains 13 residues. The part of the CDR3 DNA that was read is TGTGCCAGCTCGGACAGCCCGAATCAGCCC. Amino acids: CASSDSPNQP. In full, the CDR3 reads CASSDSPNQPQHF.

Notes on this clone: The read ends 3 residues shy of where the CDR3 ends; the end is completed using the germline J gene. The J gene is TRBJ2-2, the V gene TRBV19; D possibly corresponds to TRBD2 (6 bases). CDR3 length: 16 amino acids. CDR1 and CDR2 (germline): LNHDA, SQIVND (reference sequence). Trimming left V 7 bases short and J 5 bases short, with 20 bases between. CDR3 DNA, as far as it was read: TGTGCCAGTACTACCGCCGGGGACTTGACTACCGGGGAG. Protein sequence: CASTTAGDLTTGE. The entire CDR3 is CASTTAGDLTTGELFF.

Partial CDR3 DNA: TGTGCCAGCAGTGAGGAAGGACAGGGCCCCTACAATGAG. The encoded protein is CASSEEGQGPYNE. The entire CDR3 reads CASSEEGQGPYNEQFF. The rearrangement links TRBV6-4 to TRBJ2-1, with 8 bases fitting TRBD1. The missing CDR3 end, 3 residues past where the read stops, is filled in from the germline J gene. Germline V CDR1 and CDR2: MRHNA, SNTAGT. V was pared by 3 bases and J by 2 bases, with 6 bases of the junction left unmatched. The CDR3 runs to 16 residues.

As concerns this clone: The CDR3 end lies 3 residues beyond the end of the read and is filled in from the germline J gene. Other DNA sequences of this sample code for an identical CDR3. The V call is TRBV14, the J call TRBJ1-6; D possibly corresponds to TRBD1 (6 bases). Germline assignment: CDR1 SGHDN and CDR2 FVKESK. The CDR3 length is 18 residues. Between the trimmed V and J ends, which lost 3 bases and 3 bases, there was a span of 18 bases. The CDR3 DNA, read in part, is TGTGCCAGCAGCCAGGCTCTTTCGGGACACCTCTATAATTCACCC. This encodes CASSQALSGHLYNSP. The CDR3 reads in full as CASSQALSGHLYNSPLHF.

Remarks on this clone: The read ends 3 residues early relative to the CDR3; the germline J gene fills the gap. J is TRBJ1-2 and V is TRBV5-1; 8 nucleotides line up with TRBD1. The CDR3 has 14 amino acids. The V and J ends lost 4 bases and 4 bases, in that order; junction bases with no gene match: 6. CDR1 and CDR2 from the germline V gene are SGHRS and YFSETQ. The sequenced part of the CDR3 DNA is TGCGCCAGCAGCACAGGACAGGGACCCTATGGC. Its protein product is CASSTGQGPYG. In full, the CDR3 is CASSTGQGPYGYTF.

To note about this clone: The sequenced fragment ends 3 residues before the CDR3 boundary, so the rest is inferred from the germline J gene. V usage is TRBV5-6 and J usage is TRBJ2-2, with TRBD1 matching 9 bases. CDR1 SGHDT and CDR2 YYEEEE come from the germline V gene. The CDR3 sequence is 15 residues long. V dropped 0 bases and J dropped 4; count of bases not matched to a gene: 1. CDR3 residues: CASSLEQGATGELFF. CDR3 DNA (partial): TGTGCCAGCAGCTTGGAACAGGGGGCCACCGGGGAG.

Note on this clone: The CDR3 extends 3 residues past the end of the read, so its final part is completed from the germline J gene. V usage is TRBV30 and J usage is TRBJ2-7, with TRBD1 matching over 8 bases. V dropped 3 bases and J dropped 2; count of bases not matched to a gene: 12. CDR1 and CDR2 from the germline V gene are GTSNPN and SVGIG (reference sequence). The CDR3 totals 16 residues. The CDR3 loop is CAWSQAGGLSPYEQYF. The DNA read from the CDR3 is TGTGCCTGGAGCCAAGCAGGGGGCCTCTCCCCCTACGAG.

Note on this clone: The read falls 3 residues short of the CDR3 end, and the missing part is taken from the germline J gene. The V and J genes are TRBV6-4 and TRBJ2-3; D is perhaps TRBD1 (5 bases). Trimming shortened V by 7 bases and J by 0 bases, and 14 bases separated the two germline ends. Germline V gene lookup returns CDR1 MRHNA and CDR2 SNTAGT. The CDR3 loop spans 15 amino acids. The CDR3 bases that were read are TGTGCCAGCACTCCGACAGACGCTAGCACAGATACG. It specifies CASTPTDASTDT. The CDR3 reads in full as CASTPTDASTDTQYF.

With respect to this clone: Coverage ceases 3 residues before the CDR3 finishes, and the germline J gene fills in the end. The chain carries TRBV7-9 and TRBJ2-1; TRBD1 aligns across 9 bases. In germline, CDR1 is SEHNR, CDR2 FQNEAQ (reference sequence). The CDR3 covers 15 residues. The V and J ends lost 3 bases and 4 bases, in that order; junction bases with no gene match: 4. CDR3 sequence reads: CASSFTGQGYNEQFF. CDR3 bases read: TGTGCCAGCAGCTTCACGGGACAGGGATACAATGAG. Combining the CDR3 with reference TRBV7-9 and TRBJ2-1 gives the whole variable domain DTGVSQNPRHKITKRGQNVTFRCDPISEHNRLYWYRQTLGQGPEFLTYFQNEAQLEKSRLLSDRFSAERPKGSFSTLEIQRTEQGDSAMYLCASSFTGQGYNEQFFGPGTRLTVL.